This TCR beta chain stems from a study of blood T cell repertoires in COVID-19. Study information: Spain, Italy and the United States supplied samples that represented acute and convalescent COVID-19. PBMCs, B-cell-depleted T cells, or T cells provided the cDNA or gDNA that made up the material.

CDR1 and CDR2 (germline): WNHNN, SYGVQD (reference sequence). The CDR3 runs 13 residues. V trimming: 3 bases; J trimming: 8 bases; junction bases outside the gene matches: 3. How the authors handled the data: Quantification of nucleated cells was approximated via reference gene primer amplification. Repertoires were generated with immunoSEQ multiplex PCR, while TCRdb's copy carries only in-frame clones and drops some. V, J and clone size were drawn from that table, and D and trimming were deduced from the DNA. The table lists tens of thousands of clones, 88% of them singletons. This receptor was taken from a woman between 55 and 75 years old with acute or convalescent COVID-19. Sequencing was carried out using peripheral blood. V and J are TRBV10-1 and TRBJ1-4; 7 positions match TRBD1. DNA for the CDR3: TGCGCCAGCAGTGAAGGGGGCTCCGAAAAACTGTTTTTT. Its translation is CASSEGGSEKLFF.